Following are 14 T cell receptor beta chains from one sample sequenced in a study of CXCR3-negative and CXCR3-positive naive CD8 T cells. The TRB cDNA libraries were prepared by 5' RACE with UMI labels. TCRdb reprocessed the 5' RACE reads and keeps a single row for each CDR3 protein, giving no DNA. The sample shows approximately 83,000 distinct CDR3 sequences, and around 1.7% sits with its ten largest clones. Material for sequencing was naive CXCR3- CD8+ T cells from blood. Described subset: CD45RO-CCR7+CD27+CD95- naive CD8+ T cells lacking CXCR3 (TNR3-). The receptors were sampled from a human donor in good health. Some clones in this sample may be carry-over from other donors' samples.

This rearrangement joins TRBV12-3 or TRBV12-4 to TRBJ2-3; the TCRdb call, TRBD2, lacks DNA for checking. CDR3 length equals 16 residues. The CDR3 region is CASSWVAGGPTDTQYF.

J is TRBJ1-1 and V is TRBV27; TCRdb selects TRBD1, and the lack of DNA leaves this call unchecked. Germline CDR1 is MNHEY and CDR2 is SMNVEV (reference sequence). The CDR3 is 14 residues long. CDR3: CASSLMGGNTEAFF.

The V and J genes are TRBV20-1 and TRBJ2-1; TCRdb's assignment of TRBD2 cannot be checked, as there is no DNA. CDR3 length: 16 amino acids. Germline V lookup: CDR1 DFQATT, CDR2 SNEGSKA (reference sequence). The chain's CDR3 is CSARALTSGALNEQFF.

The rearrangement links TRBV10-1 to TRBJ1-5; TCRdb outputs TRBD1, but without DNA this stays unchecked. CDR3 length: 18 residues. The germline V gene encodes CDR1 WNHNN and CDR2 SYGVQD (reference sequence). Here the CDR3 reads CASSESRFGTGGGQPQHF.

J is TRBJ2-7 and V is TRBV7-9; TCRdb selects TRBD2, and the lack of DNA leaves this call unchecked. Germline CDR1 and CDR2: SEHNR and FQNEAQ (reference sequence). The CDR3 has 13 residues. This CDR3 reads CASSLGMAYEQYF.

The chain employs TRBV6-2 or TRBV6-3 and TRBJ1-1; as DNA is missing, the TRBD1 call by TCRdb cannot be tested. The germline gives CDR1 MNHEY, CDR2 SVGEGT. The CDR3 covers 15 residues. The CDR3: CASSYERGEGTEAFF.

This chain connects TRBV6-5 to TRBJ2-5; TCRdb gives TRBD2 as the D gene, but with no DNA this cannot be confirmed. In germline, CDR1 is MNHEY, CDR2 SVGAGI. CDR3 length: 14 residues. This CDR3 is CASSLGRRGETQYF.

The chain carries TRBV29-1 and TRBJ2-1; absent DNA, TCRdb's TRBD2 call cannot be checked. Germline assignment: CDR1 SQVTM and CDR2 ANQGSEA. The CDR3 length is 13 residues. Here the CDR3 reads CSVEGGERNEQFF.

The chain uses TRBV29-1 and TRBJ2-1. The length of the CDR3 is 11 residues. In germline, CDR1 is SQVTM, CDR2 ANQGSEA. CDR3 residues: CSVNWDNEQFF.

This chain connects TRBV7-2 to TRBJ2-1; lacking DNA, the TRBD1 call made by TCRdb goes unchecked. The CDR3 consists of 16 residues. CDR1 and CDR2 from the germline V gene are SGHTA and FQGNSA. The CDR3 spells CASSLGQGAPYNEQFF.

CDR3 residues: CASSWGEQSTGELFF. The chain has TRBV28 and TRBJ2-2; TCRdb gives TRBD1 as the D gene, but with no DNA this cannot be confirmed. Germline-derived CDR1 and CDR2 are MDHEN and SYDVKM. This CDR3 has 15 amino acids.

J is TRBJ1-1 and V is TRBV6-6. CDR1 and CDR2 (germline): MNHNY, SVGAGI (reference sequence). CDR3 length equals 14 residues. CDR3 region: CASSYLIEDTEAFF.

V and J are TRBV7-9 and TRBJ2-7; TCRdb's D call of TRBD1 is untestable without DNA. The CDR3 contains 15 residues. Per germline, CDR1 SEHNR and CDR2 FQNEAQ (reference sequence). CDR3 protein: CASSLIRGGTYEQYF. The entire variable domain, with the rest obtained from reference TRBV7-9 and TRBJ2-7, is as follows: DTGVSQNPRHKITKRGQNVTFRCDPISEHNRLYWYRQTLGQGPEFLTYFQNEAQLEKSRLLSDRFSAERPKGSFSTLEIQRTEQGDSAMYLCASSLIRGGTYEQYFGPGTRLTVT.

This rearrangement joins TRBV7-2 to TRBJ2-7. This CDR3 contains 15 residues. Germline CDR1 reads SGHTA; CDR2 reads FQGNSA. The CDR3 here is CASSFKSNEFYEQYF.